The 17 T cell receptor beta chains reported below all come from one sample, sequenced in a study of blood T cell repertoires in COVID-19. TCRdb's table, derived via immunoSEQ multiplex PCR, lists solely in-frame clones and lacks some. The sample records about 100,000 clones, 80% to 90% being singletons. The source material was peripheral blood. These receptor sequences come from a man older than 75 with acute or convalescent COVID-19.

V gene TRBV6-5 combines with J gene TRBJ2-7; TRBD1 aligns across 7 bases. V lost 8 bases and J lost 5; bases outside the gene matches: 6. Germline CDR1 MNHEY, CDR2 SVGAGI. This CDR3 is 12 amino acids long. DNA for the CDR3: TGTGCCAGCGGAAGGACAGGAAACGAGCAGTACTTC. Protein sequence: CASGRTGNEQYF.

This chain links TRBV5-4 with TRBJ2-5; 8 nucleotides line up with TRBD1. The CDR3 has 15 residues. With 1 base clipped from V and 1 base from J, the junction kept 3 bases outside the gene matches. CDR1 and CDR2 (germline): SGHNT, YYREEE (reference sequence). CDR3 coding DNA: TGTGCCAGCAGCTTGAGACAGGGGTCCCAAGAGACCCAGTACTTC. This gives the protein CASSLRQGSQETQYF.

This rearrangement joins TRBV18 to TRBJ1-1, with a weak D call TRBD1 (6 bases). V gave up 5 bases and J gave up 4 bases, with 14 bases separating them. The CDR3 consists of 14 residues. CDR1 KGHSH and CDR2 LQKENI come from the germline V gene. The CDR3 here is CASSSAQGGTEAFF. CDR3 DNA sequence: TGTGCCAGCTCATCGGCACAGGGTGGCACTGAAGCTTTCTTT.

The chain recombines TRBV27 with TRBJ1-2, with 9 positions matching TRBD1. The germline gives CDR1 MNHEY, CDR2 SMNVEV (reference sequence). The CDR3 contains 13 residues. V was pared by 8 bases and J by 13 bases, with 14 bases of the junction left unmatched. CDR3 sequence reads: CASRGTGTAGFTF. In DNA, the CDR3 is TGTGCCAGCCGAGGGACAGGGACGGCCGGGTTCACCTTC.

V and J are TRBV20-1 and TRBJ2-1; 7 bases align to TRBD2. Germline V gene lookup returns CDR1 DFQATT and CDR2 SNEGSKA (reference sequence). This CDR3 is built from 11 residues. V shed 6 bases and J 9 bases; nucleotides not matched to a gene: 5. In DNA form, the CDR3 reads TGCAGTGCGGCGGGAGCGGTTGAGCAGTTCTTC. Amino acid sequence: CSAAGAVEQFF.

J is TRBJ1-1 and V is TRBV7-3; TRBD1 matches at 9 bases. Unmatched junction bases numbered 9, after V lost 5 bases and J lost 5 bases. The CDR3 sequence is 15 residues long. Germline V CDR1 and CDR2: SGHTA, FQGTGA. CDR3 sequence: CASSPGTGLGTEAFF. CDR3 sequence (DNA): TGTGCCAGCAGCCCTGGGACAGGGCTAGGGACTGAAGCTTTCTTT.

The gene calls are TRBV3-1 (or the pseudogene TRBV3-2) and TRBJ2-7; 8 bases agree with TRBD1. Germline V CDR1 and CDR2: LGHDT, YNNKEL (reference sequence). The CDR3 length is 14 residues. The trim removed 2 bases at V and 3 bases at J, leaving 3 bases unmatched. The CDR3 spells CASSQRDRSYEQYF. For the CDR3, the DNA is TGTGCCAGCAGCCAAAGGGACAGGAGCTACGAGCAGTACTTC.

This chain uses TRBV30 with TRBJ2-7; tentatively, D is TRBD1 (5 bases). The germline V and J ends were trimmed by 2 bases and 5 bases, with 10 bases remaining between them. The germline V gene has CDR1 GTSNPN and CDR2 SVGIG (reference sequence). The CDR3 has 12 residues. CDR3 DNA: TGTGCCTGGAGTAGAATGACAGACGAGCAGTACTTC. It is translated as CAWSRMTDEQYF.

The genes are TRBV3-1 (or the pseudogene TRBV3-2) and TRBJ1-1; maybe TRBD1 (6 bases). Trimming removed 1 base at V and 2 bases at J, with 14 bases between. The CDR3 sequence is 16 residues long. Germline-derived CDR1 and CDR2 are LGHDT and YNNKEL (reference sequence). The chain's CDR3 is CASSQGAWGQNTEAFF. The CDR3 region has the DNA TGTGCCAGCAGCCAAGGTGCCTGGGGGCAAAACACTGAAGCTTTCTTT.

The chain has TRBV6-5 and TRBJ2-1, with 10 bases identical to TRBD1. V shed 4 bases and J 8 bases; nucleotides not matched to a gene: 5. Per germline, CDR1 MNHEY and CDR2 SVGAGI. The CDR3 spans 14 residues. CDR3 sequence: CASSWTGGGDEQFF. The CDR3 DNA is TGTGCCAGCAGTTGGACAGGGGGAGGCGATGAGCAGTTCTTC.

This clone was seen more than once but under ten times. J is TRBJ2-3 and V is TRBV10-1, with 13 bases lining up with TRBD2. This CDR3 is built from 15 residues. Trimming removed 8 bases from V and 3 bases from J; junction bases left unmatched: 5. Germline V gene sequence: CDR1 WNHNN, CDR2 SYGVQD (reference sequence). The CDR3 sequence: CASSRTSGGTDTQYF. DNA of the CDR3: TGCGCCAGCTCCAGGACTAGCGGGGGAACAGATACGCAGTATTTT.

The chain has TRBV10-3 and TRBJ2-1, with TRBD2 matching over 11 bases. From germline, CDR1 is ENHRY and CDR2 SYGVKD. V was pared by 5 bases and J by 10 bases, with 1 base of the junction left unmatched. The CDR3 length is 12 residues. CDR3 in amino acids: CAISWTSGEQFF. CDR3 in DNA: TGTGCCATCAGTTGGACTAGCGGGGAGCAGTTCTTC.

The chain employs TRBV6-6 and TRBJ2-5, with TRBD2 matching over 8 bases. Germline V gives CDR1 MNHNY, CDR2 SVGAGI (reference sequence). The CDR3 length is 14 residues. The V and J ends lost 4 bases and 5 bases, in that order; junction bases with no gene match: 6. CDR3 sequence reads: CASSSGLVFETQYF. CDR3 sequence (DNA): TGTGCCAGCAGTTCGGGACTAGTTTTTGAGACCCAGTACTTC.

The CDR3 DNA sequence: TGTGCCAGCAGTTACTCGGGGGACAGCAACTATGGCTACACCTTC. This translates into CASSYSGDSNYGYTF. The chain uses TRBV6-5 and TRBJ1-2, with 7 bases that match TRBD1. The germline V gene has CDR1 MNHEY and CDR2 SVGAGI. This CDR3 is built from 15 residues. J was trimmed by 2 bases and V by 0 bases; bases with no gene match: 3.

The chain links TRBV29-1 to TRBJ1-1; D is perhaps TRBD1 (5 bases). The CDR3 spans 12 residues. Trimming stripped 3 bases from V and 5 bases from J, with 10 bases between. CDR1 is SQVTM and CDR2 is ANQGSEA in the germline V gene. The CDR3 DNA follows: TGCAGCGTTGACGGGGGTGGTACTGAAGCTTTCTTT. This encodes CSVDGGGTEAFF.

J is TRBJ2-2 and V is TRBV19, with D hard to call. The CDR3 has 13 amino acids. Germline lookup yields CDR1 LNHDA and CDR2 SQIVND (reference sequence). V shed 5 bases and J shed 4 bases, with 8 bases lying between them. CDR3 sequence reads: CASSGQVTGELFF. DNA of the CDR3: TGTGCCAGTAGTGGGCAGGTCACCGGGGAGCTGTTTTTT.

This clone showed up just once. This chain uses TRBV13 with TRBJ1-5, with unresolved D. The CDR3 is 14 residues long. Germline V gives CDR1 PRHDT, CDR2 FYEKMQ (reference sequence). Trimming shortened V by 7 bases and J by 3 bases, and 13 bases separated the two germline ends. Here the CDR3 DNA reads TGTGCCAGCACCATCGGAGGGTCCAATCAGCCCCAGCATTTT. Protein: CASTIGGSNQPQHF.